The next 23 T cell receptor beta chains were all read from a single sample in a study of T cell responses to AZD1222 COVID-19 vaccine. Sequenced by immunoSEQ multiplex PCR; TCRdb stores in-frame clones only, minus some. The table lists some 120,000 clones, approximately 85% of them singletons. Sequenced here: peripheral blood, sampled on day 0 of MenACWY control vaccination. These TCRs come from an adult in good health.

The V gene is TRBV3-1 (or the pseudogene TRBV3-2), the J gene TRBJ2-1; 7 bases agree with TRBD2. The CDR3 totals 17 residues. The germline gives CDR1 LGHDT, CDR2 YNNKEL (reference sequence). Germline trimming cut 1 base from V and 5 bases from J; bases unmatched to any gene: 11. The CDR3: CASSQARGSWLHNEQFF. CDR3 bases: TGTGCCAGCAGCCAAGCCCGCGGGAGTTGGCTCCACAATGAGCAGTTCTTC.

Points on this clone: A junction boundary mismatches the germline segment, possibly from a read error. This chain uses TRBV5-1 with TRBJ2-1; D might be TRBD1 or TRBD2, each matching 5 bases. This CDR3 has 15 amino acids. Germline CDR1 and CDR2: SGHRS and YFSETQ. The CDR3 reads CASSLGGTSHNEQFF. CDR3 sequence (DNA): TGCGCCAGCAGCTTGGGAGGGACCTCCCACAATGAGCAGTTCTTC.

CDR3 amino acids: CASSPPGAGHYEQYF. For the CDR3, the DNA is TGTGCCAGCAGCCCCCCGGGGGCGGGGCACTACGAGCAGTACTTC. The chain uses TRBV9 and TRBJ2-7; D might be TRBD1 or TRBD2, each matching 6 bases. There are 15 residues in the CDR3. The germline V gene has CDR1 SGDLS and CDR2 YYNGEE. Trimming shortened V by 4 bases and J by 3 bases, and 17 bases separated the two germline ends.

This chain links TRBV11-2 with TRBJ2-1, with TRBD2 matching 16 bases. From germline, CDR1 is SGHAT and CDR2 FQNNGV. The CDR3 covers 17 residues. After removal of 5 bases from V and 7 bases from J, the junction contained 8 bases not matched to a gene. In nucleotides, the CDR3 is TGTGCCAGCAGCCCACCGGGACTAGCGGGAGGGAAGAATGAGCAGTTCTTC. Encoded protein: CASSPPGLAGGKNEQFF. Filled out from reference TRBV11-2 and TRBJ2-1, the complete variable domain reads EAGVAQSPRYKIIEKRQSVAFWCNPISGHATLYWYQQILGQGPKLLIQFQNNGVVDDSQLPKDRFSAERLKGVDSTLKIQPAKLEDSAVYLCASSPPGLAGGKNEQFFGPGTRLTVL.

The chain recombines TRBV7-6 with TRBJ2-1; 7 nucleotides align to TRBD2. The CDR3 has 12 residues. V shed 4 bases, J shed 7 bases, and the junction held 1 base outside the gene matches. The germline V gene has CDR1 SGHVS and CDR2 FNYEAQ. The CDR3 DNA follows: TGTGCCAGCAGCTCCGGGGGGAATGAGCAGTTCTTC. Amino acid sequence: CASSSGGNEQFF.

The V gene is TRBV19, the J gene TRBJ1-5; 7 nucleotides match TRBD1. This CDR3 has 16 amino acids. The germline gives CDR1 LNHDA, CDR2 SQIVND (reference sequence). V shed 1 base, J shed 1 base, and the junction held 4 bases outside the gene matches. The CDR3 coding sequence is TGTGCCAGTAGTATAGGGGGACAGAAGAGCAATCAGCCCCAGCATTTT. Amino acids: CASSIGGQKSNQPQHF.

The V and J genes are TRBV7-2 and TRBJ1-4; D gene ambiguous. This CDR3 region has 13 residues. Germline CDR1 and CDR2: SGHTA and FQGNSA. V was cut by 5 bases and J by 7 bases, with 11 bases left in between. CDR3 sequence reads: CASSEGQAEKLFF. As DNA, the CDR3 is TGTGCCAGCAGCGAGGGCCAAGCTGAAAAACTGTTTTTT.

V and J are TRBV5-3 and TRBJ2-7, with D maybe TRBD1 (7 bases). TRBV5-3 is annotated as an ORF whose role is uncertain. This CDR3 has 13 amino acids. Trimming took 9 bases from V and 3 from J, leaving 16 bases between them. CDR3 in DNA: TGTGCCACCGCGGGACAGCAGTTCTACGAGCAGTACTTC. This encodes CATAGQQFYEQYF.

The chain joins TRBV5-4 to TRBJ1-5, with D tentatively TRBD1 (5 bases). The CDR3 contains 13 residues. V lost 2 bases to trimming and J lost 2 bases, with 5 bases between them. Looked up from germline, CDR1 is SGHNT and CDR2 is YYREEE (reference sequence). The CDR3 reads CASSLQGNQPQHF. CDR3 DNA sequence: TGTGCCAGCAGCTTACAGGGCAATCAGCCCCAGCATTTT.

CDR3 amino acids: CASSFQAAGANVLTF. As DNA, the CDR3 is TGCGCCAGCAGCTTCCAGGCTGCTGGGGCCAACGTCCTGACTTTC. The chain combines TRBV5-1 with TRBJ2-6; D is uncertain. The CDR3 runs 15 residues. The V and J ends lost 2 bases and 2 bases respectively, with 8 bases between them. In germline, CDR1 is SGHRS, CDR2 YFSETQ.

CDR3 nucleotides: TGTGCCAGCAGTGAAAGGGGGCAGGGGGTTTCAGTTGCGGGAAAACTGTTTTTT. This sequence encodes CASSERGQGVSVAGKLFF. The chain uses TRBV6-1 and TRBJ1-4; 7 bases map to TRBD1. The CDR3 loop spans 18 amino acids. Germline lookup yields CDR1 MNHNS and CDR2 SASEGT. J lost 10 bases, V lost 2 bases, and 19 bases had no gene match.

The chain links TRBV18 to TRBJ1-2; 12 nucleotides align to TRBD1. J gave up 13 bases and V 2 bases, and 5 bases lay outside the gene matches. Germline V gene lookup returns CDR1 KGHSH and CDR2 LQKENI. This CDR3 comprises 13 residues. CDR3 in DNA: TGTGCCAGCTCACCAGGGACAGGGGGCATCTTCACCTTC. Amino acids: CASSPGTGGIFTF.

DNA of the CDR3: TGCGCCAGCAGCTTGGCACAGAACTACGAGCAGTACTTC. Its protein product is CASSLAQNYEQYF. This rearrangement joins TRBV5-1 to TRBJ2-7; D not resolved. V was pared by 0 bases and J by 3 bases, with 7 bases between. Germline-derived CDR1 and CDR2 are SGHRS and YFSETQ. The CDR3 sequence is 13 residues long.

This clone was seen just once. The chain is built from TRBV18 and TRBJ2-7; 9 bases are shared with TRBD1. Germline CDR1 is KGHSH and CDR2 is LQKENI. Germline trimming cut 5 bases from V and 3 bases from J; bases unmatched to any gene: 5. The CDR3 extends over 14 amino acids. In DNA, the CDR3 is TGTGCCAGCTCAGCCGGGACAGGGTACTACGAGCAGTACTTC. Amino acid sequence: CASSAGTGYYEQYF.

This clone was found a few times. CDR3 coding DNA: TGTGCCTGGAGACGTCCGGGACAGCTCTACGAGCAGTACTTC. It encodes CAWRRPGQLYEQYF. V usage is TRBV30 and J usage is TRBJ2-7, with 7 bases aligning to TRBD1. This CDR3 contains 14 residues. After removal of 3 bases from V and 3 bases from J, the junction contained 8 bases not matched to a gene. The V gene's germline CDR1 is GTSNPN and CDR2 SVGIG (reference sequence).

The V and J genes are TRBV28 and TRBJ2-3; 10 nucleotides match TRBD2. The CDR3 has 18 residues. Germline-derived CDR1 and CDR2 are MDHEN and SYDVKM. V lost 4 bases, J lost 4 bases, and 14 bases stayed unmatched. The CDR3 loop is CASSSSLGAGGKADTQYF. The CDR3 coding sequence is TGTGCCAGCAGTTCGTCCTTAGGAGCGGGAGGGAAAGCAGATACGCAGTATTTT.

The rearrangement links TRBV15 to TRBJ1-2; D is ambiguous. The CDR3 runs 17 residues. Germline V gene sequence: CDR1 LNHNV, CDR2 YYDKDF (reference sequence). Trimming left V 0 bases short and J 0 bases short, with 14 bases between. The CDR3 reads CATSRDYIGEANYGYTF. CDR3 nucleotides: TGTGCCACCAGCAGAGATTACATTGGGGAGGCTAACTATGGCTACACCTTC.

The genes are TRBV27 and TRBJ1-4; 10 nucleotides line up with TRBD1. Germline V gene data show CDR1 as MNHEY and CDR2 as SMNVEV (reference sequence). After removal of 5 bases from V and 2 bases from J, the junction contained 5 bases not matched to a gene. The CDR3 has 16 amino acids. The CDR3 DNA reads as TGTGCCAGCAGTAGACAGGGGGCTAGGACTAATGAAAAACTGTTTTTT. Translating it yields CASSRQGARTNEKLFF.

This chain connects TRBV9 to TRBJ2-1; TRBD2 agrees at 9 bases. Germline CDR1 is SGDLS and CDR2 is YYNGEE. This CDR3 spans 16 amino acids. V was clipped by 1 base and J by 2 bases; unmatched bases: 4. In DNA, the CDR3 is TGTGCCAGCAGCGTACACGTAGCGGGAGCCTACAATGAGCAGTTCTTC. It codes for CASSVHVAGAYNEQFF.

The genes are TRBV23-1 and TRBJ2-7, with D unresolved. TRBV23-1 is assigned to the ORF class and has an uncertain function. The V gene lost 4 bases and the J gene lost 7 bases, with 14 bases spanning the gap. This CDR3 spans 13 amino acids. The CDR3 nucleotides are TGCGCCAGCAGTCGGGGATCCCCTCGGGAGCAGTACTTC. The encoded protein is CASSRGSPREQYF.

This chain connects TRBV3-1 (or the pseudogene TRBV3-2) to TRBJ1-6, with D hard to call. V lost 5 bases and J 9 bases, leaving 14 bases between the germline ends. CDR3 length equals 14 residues. Germline CDR1 and CDR2: LGHDT and YNNKEL (reference sequence). The CDR3 loop reads CASSAGQGSSPLHF. In DNA form, the CDR3 reads TGTGCCAGCAGCGCGGGCCAAGGGAGTTCACCCCTCCACTTT.

CDR3 protein: CASSLFRGSGPDTQYF. The CDR3 coding sequence is TGTGCCAGCAGTTTATTTAGGGGGAGTGGGCCAGATACGCAGTATTTT. V gene TRBV27 combines with J gene TRBJ2-3; D possibly corresponds to TRBD1 (6 bases). The CDR3 runs 16 residues. In germline, CDR1 is MNHEY, CDR2 SMNVEV (reference sequence). Trimming stripped 1 base from V and 4 bases from J, with 15 bases between.

V and J are TRBV30 and TRBJ1-2, with a tentative D call TRBD1 (6 bases). V lost 3 bases, J lost 7 bases, and 15 bases lay in between. The CDR3 contains 13 residues. Germline V CDR1 and CDR2: GTSNPN, SVGIG (reference sequence). The CDR3 sequence: CAWRNREGSGYTF. The CDR3 region has the DNA TGTGCCTGGAGGAACAGGGAAGGTAGTGGCTACACCTTC.